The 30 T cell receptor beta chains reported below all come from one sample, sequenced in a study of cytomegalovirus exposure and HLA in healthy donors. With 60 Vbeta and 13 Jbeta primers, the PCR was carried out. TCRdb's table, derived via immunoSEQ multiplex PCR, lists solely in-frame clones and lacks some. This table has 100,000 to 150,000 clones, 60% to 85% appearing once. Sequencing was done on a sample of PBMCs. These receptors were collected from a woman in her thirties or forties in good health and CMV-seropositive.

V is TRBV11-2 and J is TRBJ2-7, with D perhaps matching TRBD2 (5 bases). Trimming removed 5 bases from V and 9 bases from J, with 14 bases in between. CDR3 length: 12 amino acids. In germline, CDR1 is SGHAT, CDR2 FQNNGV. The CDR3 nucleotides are TGTGCCAGCAGCATTGGAGGCGACGGGCAGTACTTC. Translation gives CASSIGGDGQYF.

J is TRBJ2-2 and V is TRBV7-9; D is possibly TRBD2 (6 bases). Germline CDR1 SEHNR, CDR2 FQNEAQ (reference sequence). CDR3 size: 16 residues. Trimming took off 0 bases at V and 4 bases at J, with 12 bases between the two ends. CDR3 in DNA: TGTGCCAGCAGCTTAGCAGGAGGGCCCGGCACCGGGGAGCTGTTTTTT. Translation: CASSLAGGPGTGELFF.

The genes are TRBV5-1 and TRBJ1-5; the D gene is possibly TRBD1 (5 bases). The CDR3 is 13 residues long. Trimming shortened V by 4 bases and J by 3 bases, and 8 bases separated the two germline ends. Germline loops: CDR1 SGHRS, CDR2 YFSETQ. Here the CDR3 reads CASSGGINQPQHF. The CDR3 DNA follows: TGCGCCAGCAGCGGGGGGATCAATCAGCCCCAGCATTTT.

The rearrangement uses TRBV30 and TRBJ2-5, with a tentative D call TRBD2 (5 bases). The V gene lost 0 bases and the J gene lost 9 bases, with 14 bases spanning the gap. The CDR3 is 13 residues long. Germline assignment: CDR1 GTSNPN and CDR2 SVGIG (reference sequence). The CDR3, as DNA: TGTGCCTGGAGTGTGGATAGCGCGATGTCCCAGTACTTC. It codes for CAWSVDSAMSQYF. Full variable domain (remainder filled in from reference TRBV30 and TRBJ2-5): SQTIHQWPATLVQPVGSPLSLECTVEGTSNPNLYWYRQAAGRGLQLLFYSVGIGQISSEVPQNLSASRPQDRQFILSSKKLLLSDSGFYLCAWSVDSAMSQYFGPGTRLLVL.

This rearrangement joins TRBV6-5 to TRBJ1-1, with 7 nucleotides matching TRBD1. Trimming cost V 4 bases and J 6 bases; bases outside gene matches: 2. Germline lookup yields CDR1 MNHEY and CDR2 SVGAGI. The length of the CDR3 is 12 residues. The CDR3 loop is CASSSDRSEAFF. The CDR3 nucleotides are TGTGCCAGCAGTTCGGACAGGTCTGAAGCTTTCTTT.

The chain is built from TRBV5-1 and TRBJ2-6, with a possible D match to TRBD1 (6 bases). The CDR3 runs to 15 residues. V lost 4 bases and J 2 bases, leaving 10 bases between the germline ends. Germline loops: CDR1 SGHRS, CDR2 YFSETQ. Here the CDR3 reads CASSATGTGANVLTF. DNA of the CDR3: TGCGCCAGCAGCGCAACAGGGACTGGGGCCAACGTCCTGACTTTC.

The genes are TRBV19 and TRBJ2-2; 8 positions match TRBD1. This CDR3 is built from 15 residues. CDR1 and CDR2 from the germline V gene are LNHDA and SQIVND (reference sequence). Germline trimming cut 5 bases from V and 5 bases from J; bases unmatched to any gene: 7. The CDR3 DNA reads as TGTGCCAGTAGTCCCGGACAGGGTTTGACCGGGGAGCTGTTTTTT. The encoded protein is CASSPGQGLTGELFF.

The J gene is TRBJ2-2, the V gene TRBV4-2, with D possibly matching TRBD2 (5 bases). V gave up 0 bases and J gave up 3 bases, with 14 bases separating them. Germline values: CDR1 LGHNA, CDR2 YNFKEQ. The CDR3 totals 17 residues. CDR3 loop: CASSQDNPSSDTGELFF. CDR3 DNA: TGTGCCAGCAGCCAAGATAACCCTAGCTCGGACACCGGGGAGCTGTTTTTT.

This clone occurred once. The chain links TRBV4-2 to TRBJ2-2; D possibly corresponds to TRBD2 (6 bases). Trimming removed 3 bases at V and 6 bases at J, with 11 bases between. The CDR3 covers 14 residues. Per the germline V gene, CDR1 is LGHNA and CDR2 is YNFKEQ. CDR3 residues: CASSQGRLAGELFF. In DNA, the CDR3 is TGTGCCAGCAGCCAGGGGAGGCTGGCCGGGGAGCTGTTTTTT.

The chain's CDR3 is CASIKGQGETTEKLFF. DNA for the CDR3: TGTGCCAGCATTAAAGGACAGGGGGAGACCACTGAAAAACTGTTTTTT. This sequence joins TRBV28 and TRBJ1-4, with 10 positions matching TRBD1. The germline CDR1 and CDR2 sequences are MDHEN and SYDVKM. This CDR3 contains 16 residues. The trim removed 7 bases at V and 7 bases at J, leaving 12 bases unmatched.

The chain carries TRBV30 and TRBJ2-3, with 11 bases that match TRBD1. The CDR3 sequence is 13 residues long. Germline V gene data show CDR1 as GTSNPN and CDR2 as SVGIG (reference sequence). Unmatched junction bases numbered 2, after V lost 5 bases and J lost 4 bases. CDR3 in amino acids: CAWGTGGADTQYF. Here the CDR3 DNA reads TGTGCCTGGGGGACAGGGGGGGCAGATACGCAGTATTTT.

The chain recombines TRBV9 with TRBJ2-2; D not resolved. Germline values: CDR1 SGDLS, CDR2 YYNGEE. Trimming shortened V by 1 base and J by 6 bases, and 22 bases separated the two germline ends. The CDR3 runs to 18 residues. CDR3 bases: TGTGCCAGCAGCGTATTTGTTGATTCTGGCCTAGTGGCCGGGGAGCTGTTTTTT. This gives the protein CASSVFVDSGLVAGELFF.

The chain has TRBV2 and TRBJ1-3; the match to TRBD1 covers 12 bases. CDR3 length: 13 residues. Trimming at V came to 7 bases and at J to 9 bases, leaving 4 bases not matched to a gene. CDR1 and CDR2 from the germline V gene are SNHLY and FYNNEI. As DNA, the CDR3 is TGTGCCAGCACTGGGACAGGGGGCGGCACCATATATTTT. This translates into CASTGTGGGTIYF. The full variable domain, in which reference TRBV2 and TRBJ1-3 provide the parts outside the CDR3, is EPEVTQTPSHQVTQMGQEVILRCVPISNHLYFYWYRQILGQKVEFLVSFYNNEISEKSEIFDDQFSVERPDGSNFTLKIRSTKLEDSAMYFCASTGTGGGTIYFGEGSWLTVV.

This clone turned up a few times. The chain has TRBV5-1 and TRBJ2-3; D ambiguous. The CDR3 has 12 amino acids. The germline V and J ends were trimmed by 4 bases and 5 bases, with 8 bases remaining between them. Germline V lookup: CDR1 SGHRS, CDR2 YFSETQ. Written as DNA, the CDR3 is TGCGCCAGCAGCATAGTTAAAGATACGCAGTATTTT. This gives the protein CASSIVKDTQYF. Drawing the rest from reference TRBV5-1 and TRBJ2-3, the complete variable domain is KAGVTQTPRYLIKTRGQQVTLSCSPISGHRSVSWYQQTPGQGLQFLFEYFSETQRNKGNFPGRFSGRQFSNSRSEMNVSTLELGDSALYLCASSIVKDTQYFGPGTRLTVL.

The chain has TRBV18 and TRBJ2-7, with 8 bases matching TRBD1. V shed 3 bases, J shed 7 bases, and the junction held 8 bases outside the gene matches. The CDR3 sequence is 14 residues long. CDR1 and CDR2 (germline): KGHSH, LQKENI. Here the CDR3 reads CASSPKQGVWEQYF. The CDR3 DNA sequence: TGTGCCAGCTCACCGAAACAGGGGGTTTGGGAGCAGTACTTC.

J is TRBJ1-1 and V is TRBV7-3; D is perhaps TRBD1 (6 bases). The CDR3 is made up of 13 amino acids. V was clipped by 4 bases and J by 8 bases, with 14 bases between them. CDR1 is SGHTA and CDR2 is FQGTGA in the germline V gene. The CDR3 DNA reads TGTGCCAGCAGCTCCGAGGGGGGAGGGGAAGCTTTCTTT. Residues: CASSSEGGGEAFF.

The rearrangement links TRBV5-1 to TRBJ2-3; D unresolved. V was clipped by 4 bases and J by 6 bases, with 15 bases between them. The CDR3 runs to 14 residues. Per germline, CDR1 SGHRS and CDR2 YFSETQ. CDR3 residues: CASSAVSGPDTQYF. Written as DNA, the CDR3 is TGCGCCAGCAGCGCTGTATCAGGCCCGGATACGCAGTATTTT.

The CDR3 spells CASSPGLTTDTQYF. CDR3 bases: TGTGCCAGCAGCCCGGGACTCACAACAGATACGCAGTATTTT. The gene calls are TRBV5-4 and TRBJ2-3; D perhaps matches TRBD2 (6 bases). Trimming stripped 4 bases from V and 3 bases from J, with 12 bases between. In germline, CDR1 is SGHNT, CDR2 YYREEE (reference sequence). The CDR3 runs 14 residues.

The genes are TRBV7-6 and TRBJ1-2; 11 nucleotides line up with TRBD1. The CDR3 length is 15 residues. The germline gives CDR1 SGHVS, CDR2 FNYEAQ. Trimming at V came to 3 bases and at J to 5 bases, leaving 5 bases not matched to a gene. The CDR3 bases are TGTGCCAGCAGCTTCGGACAGGGGGCGAGATATGGCTACACCTTC. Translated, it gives CASSFGQGARYGYTF. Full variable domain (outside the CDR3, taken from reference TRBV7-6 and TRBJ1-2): GAGVSQSPRYKVTKRGQDVALRCDPISGHVSLYWYRQALGQGPEFLTYFNYEAQQDKSGLPNDRFSAERPEGSISTLTIQRTEQRDSAMYRCASSFGQGARYGYTFGSGTRLTVV.

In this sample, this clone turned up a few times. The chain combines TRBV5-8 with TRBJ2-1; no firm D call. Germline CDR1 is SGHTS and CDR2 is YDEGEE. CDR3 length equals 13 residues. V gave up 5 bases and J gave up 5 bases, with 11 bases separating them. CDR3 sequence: CASRFRLNNEQFF. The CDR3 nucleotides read TGTGCCAGCAGATTCCGACTCAACAATGAGCAGTTCTTC.

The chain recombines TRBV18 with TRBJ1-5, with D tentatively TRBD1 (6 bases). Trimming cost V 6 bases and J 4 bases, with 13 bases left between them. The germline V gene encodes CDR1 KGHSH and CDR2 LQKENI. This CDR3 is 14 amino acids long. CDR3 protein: CASSGSDSNQPQHF. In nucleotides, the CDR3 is TGTGCCAGCTCGGGTTCGGACAGTAATCAGCCCCAGCATTTT.

CDR3 in amino acids: CSATLGGAYTF. DNA for the CDR3: TGCAGTGCTACTCTAGGAGGGGCCTACACCTTC. The chain couples TRBV20-1 to TRBJ1-2, with a weak D call TRBD1 (5 bases). This CDR3 has 11 amino acids. Trimming cost V 4 bases and J 10 bases, with 13 bases left between them. CDR1 and CDR2 from the germline V gene are DFQATT and SNEGSKA (reference sequence).

CDR3 region: CASSQESGNQPQHF. For the CDR3, the DNA is TGCGCCAGCAGCCAAGAGAGCGGAAATCAGCCCCAGCATTTT. V is TRBV4-1 and J is TRBJ1-5; D not resolved. The germline V gene has CDR1 MGHRA and CDR2 YSYEKL. The length of the CDR3 is 14 residues. Trimming took 0 bases from V and 4 from J, leaving 7 bases between them.

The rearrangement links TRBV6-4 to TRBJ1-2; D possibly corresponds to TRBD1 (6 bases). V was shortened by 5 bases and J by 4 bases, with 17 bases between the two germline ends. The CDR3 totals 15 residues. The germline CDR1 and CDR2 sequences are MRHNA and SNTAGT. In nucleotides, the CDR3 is TGTGCCAGCAGTCGGGACACCTTGGGGGCCTATGGCTACACCTTC. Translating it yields CASSRDTLGAYGYTF.

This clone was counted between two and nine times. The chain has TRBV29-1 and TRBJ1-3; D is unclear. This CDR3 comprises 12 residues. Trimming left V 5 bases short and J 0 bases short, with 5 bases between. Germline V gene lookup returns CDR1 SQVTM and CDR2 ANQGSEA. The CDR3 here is CSVTGSGNTIYF. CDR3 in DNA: TGCAGCGTTACCGGCTCTGGAAACACCATATATTTT.

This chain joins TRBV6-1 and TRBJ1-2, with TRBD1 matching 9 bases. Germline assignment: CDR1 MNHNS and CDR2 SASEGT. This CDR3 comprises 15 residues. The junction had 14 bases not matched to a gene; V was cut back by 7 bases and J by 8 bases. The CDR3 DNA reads TGTGCCAGCACCCTACCTGAGGGACAGGGTAAAGGCTACACCTTC. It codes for CASTLPEGQGKGYTF.

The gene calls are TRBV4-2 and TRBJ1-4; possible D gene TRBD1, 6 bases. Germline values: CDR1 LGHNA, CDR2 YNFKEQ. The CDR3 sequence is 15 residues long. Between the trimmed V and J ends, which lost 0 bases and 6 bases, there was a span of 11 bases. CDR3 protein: CASSQDGQGYEKLFF. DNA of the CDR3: TGTGCCAGCAGCCAAGATGGGCAGGGGTATGAAAAACTGTTTTTT.

The CDR3 reads CASSWGVRGYTF. CDR3 DNA: TGTGCCAGCAGCTGGGGGGTTCGGGGCTACACCTTC. The rearrangement joins TRBV5-6 to TRBJ1-2, with D maybe TRBD1 (5 bases). CDR3 length equals 12 residues. The germline V gene has CDR1 SGHDT and CDR2 YYEEEE. V lost 3 bases, J lost 8 bases, and 11 bases lay in between. Full variable domain (missing parts from reference TRBV5-6 and TRBJ1-2): DAGVTQSPTHLIKTRGQQVTLRCSPKSGHDTVSWYQQALGQGPQFIFQYYEEEERQRGNFPDRFSGHQFPNYSSELNVNALLLGDSALYLCASSWGVRGYTFGSGTRLTVV.

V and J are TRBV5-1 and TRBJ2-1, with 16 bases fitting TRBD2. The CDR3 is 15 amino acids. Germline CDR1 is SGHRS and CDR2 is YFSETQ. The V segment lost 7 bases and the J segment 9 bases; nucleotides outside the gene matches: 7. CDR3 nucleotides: TGCGCCAGCCAGGGACTAGCGGGGGGGCCGAGTGAGCAGTTCTTC. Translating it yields CASQGLAGGPSEQFF.

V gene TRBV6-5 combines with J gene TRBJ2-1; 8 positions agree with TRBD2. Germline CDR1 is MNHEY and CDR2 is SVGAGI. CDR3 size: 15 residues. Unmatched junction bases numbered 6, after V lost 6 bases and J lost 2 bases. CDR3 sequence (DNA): TGTGCCAGCAGGCCGGGGACTAGGACCTACAATGAGCAGTTCTTC. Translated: CASRPGTRTYNEQFF.